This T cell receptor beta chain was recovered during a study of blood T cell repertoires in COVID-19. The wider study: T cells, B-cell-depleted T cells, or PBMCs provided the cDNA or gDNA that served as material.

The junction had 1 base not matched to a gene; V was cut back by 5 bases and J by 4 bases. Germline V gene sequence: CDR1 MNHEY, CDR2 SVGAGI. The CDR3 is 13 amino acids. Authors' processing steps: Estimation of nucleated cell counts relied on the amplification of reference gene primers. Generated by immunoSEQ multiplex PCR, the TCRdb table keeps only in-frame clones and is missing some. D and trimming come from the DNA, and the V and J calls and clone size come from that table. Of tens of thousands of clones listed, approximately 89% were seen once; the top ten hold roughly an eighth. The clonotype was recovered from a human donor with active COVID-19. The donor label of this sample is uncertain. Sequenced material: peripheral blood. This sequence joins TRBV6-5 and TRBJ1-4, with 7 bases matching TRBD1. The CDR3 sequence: CASSRQGNEKLFF. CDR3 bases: TGTGCCAGCAGTAGACAGGGTAATGAAAAACTGTTTTTT.